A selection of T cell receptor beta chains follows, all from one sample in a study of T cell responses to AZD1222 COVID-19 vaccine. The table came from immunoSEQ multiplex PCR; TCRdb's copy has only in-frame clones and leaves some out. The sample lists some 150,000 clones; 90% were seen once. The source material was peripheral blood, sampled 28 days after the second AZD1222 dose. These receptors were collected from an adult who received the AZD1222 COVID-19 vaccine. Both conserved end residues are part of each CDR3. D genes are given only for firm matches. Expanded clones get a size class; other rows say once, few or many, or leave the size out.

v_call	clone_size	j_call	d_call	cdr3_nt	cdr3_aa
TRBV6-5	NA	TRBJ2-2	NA	TGTGCCAGCAGTTACAATCAGGGAAGGTACACCGGGGAGCTGTTTTTT	CASSYNQGRYTGELFF
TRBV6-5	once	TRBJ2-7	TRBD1	TGTGCCAGTGAGAAATGGACAGGCGACCACGAGCAGTACTTC	CASEKWTGDHEQYF
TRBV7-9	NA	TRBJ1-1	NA	TGTGCCAGCCTGGGGTGGATGACTGAAGCTTTCTTT	CASLGWMTEAFF
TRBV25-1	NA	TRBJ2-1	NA	TGTGCCAGCAGTGAATCGAAGGGCTCCTACAATGAGCAGTTCTTC	CASSESKGSYNEQFF
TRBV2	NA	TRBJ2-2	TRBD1	TGTGCCAGCAGCCCCGGGACAGAAATCACCGGGGAGCTGTTTTTT	CASSPGTEITGELFF
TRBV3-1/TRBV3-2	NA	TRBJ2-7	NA	TGTGCCAGCAGCCAAGATGCCGGGGGAGTGAACGAGCAGTACTTC	CASSQDAGGVNEQYF
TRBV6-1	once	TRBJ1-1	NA	TGTGCCAGCAGTGAACACGGGTTATGGACTGAAGCTTTCTTT	CASSEHGLWTEAFF
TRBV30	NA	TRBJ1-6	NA	TGTGCCTGGAGTGTACTGGCGGGGAATTCACCCCTCCACTTT	CAWSVLAGNSPLHF
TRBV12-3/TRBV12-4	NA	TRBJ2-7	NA	TGTGCCAGCAGTCTCCCAACTGTGCTGGAGCAGTACTTC	CASSLPTVLEQYF
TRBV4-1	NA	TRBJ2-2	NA	TGCGCCAGCAGCAAGCACGGGGAGCTGTTTTTT	CASSKHGELFF
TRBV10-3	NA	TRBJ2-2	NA	TGTGCCATCACTAAGACCGTGAGGTCCGGGGAGCTGTTTTTT	CAITKTVRSGELFF
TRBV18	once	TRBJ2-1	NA	TGTGCCAGCTCACGTGACGGGAAACATCTCAATGAGCAGTTCTTC	CASSRDGKHLNEQFF
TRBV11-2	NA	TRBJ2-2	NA	TGTGCCAGCAGCTCGGGGCCGGATGAACATGGTCCGAGTACCGGGGAGCTGTTTTTT	CASSSGPDEHGPSTGELFF
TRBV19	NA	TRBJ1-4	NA	TGTGCCAGTAAAGGTTTTGGAGTAGCTAATGAAAAACTGTTTTTT	CASKGFGVANEKLFF
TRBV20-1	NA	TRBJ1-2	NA	TGCAGTGCTAGAGAATCTAGGGGCTACACCTTC	CSARESRGYTF
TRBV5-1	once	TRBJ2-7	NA	TGCGCCAGCAGCCCCGCCCGGCTAGGGGGCTACGAGCAGTACTTC	CASSPARLGGYEQYF
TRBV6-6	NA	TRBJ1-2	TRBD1	TGTGCCAGCAGCCCGGGACAGGGGGGCTACACCTTC	CASSPGQGGYTF
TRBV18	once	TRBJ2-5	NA	TGTGCCAGCTCTCCGGGGGCCTTAGAGACCCAGTACTTC	CASSPGALETQYF
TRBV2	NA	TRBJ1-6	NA	TGTGCCATATGGCAGCGACAGAATTCACCCCTCCACTTT	CAIWQRQNSPLHF
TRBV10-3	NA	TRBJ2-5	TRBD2	TGTGCCACCCGTGGGAGCGGGAGAGCGGTTGAGACCCAGTACTTC	CATRGSGRAVETQYF
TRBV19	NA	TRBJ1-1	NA	TGTGCCAGTACCTCGCGGACATACTCCACTGAAGCTTTCTTT	CASTSRTYSTEAFF
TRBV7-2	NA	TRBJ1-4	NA	TGTGCCAGCAGCATTAGAAGGGGTAATGAAAAACTGTTTTTT	CASSIRRGNEKLFF
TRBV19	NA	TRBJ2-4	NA	TGTGCCAGTAGTATAAACAAGGACGGACTAGCCAAAAACATTCAGTACTTC	CASSINKDGLAKNIQYF
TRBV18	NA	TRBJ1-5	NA	TGTGCCAGCTCACCACTCTCGTCAGGGGGCAATCAGCCCCAGCATTTT	CASSPLSSGGNQPQHF
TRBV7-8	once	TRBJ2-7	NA	TGTGCCAGCAGCCCTAGATTGTGGGAGCAGTACTTC	CASSPRLWEQYF
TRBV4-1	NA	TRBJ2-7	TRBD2	TGCGCCAGCAGCCCTGCCCAGCGGGGACCGTACGAGCAGTACTTC	CASSPAQRGPYEQYF
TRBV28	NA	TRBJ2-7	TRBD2	TGTGCCAGCAGTGCGCAGTACCTAGCGGGCTCGATACCCTACGAGCAGTACTTC	CASSAQYLAGSIPYEQYF
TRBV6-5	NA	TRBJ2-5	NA	TGTGCCAGCAGTTACTCAGGAGGGAAAGAGACCCAGTACTTC	CASSYSGGKETQYF
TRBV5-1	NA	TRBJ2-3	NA	TGCGCCAGCAGCTCAACTAGTATCCTCACAGATACGCAGTATTTT	CASSSTSILTDTQYF
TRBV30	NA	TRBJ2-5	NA	TGTGCCTGGAGGAGGTACCAAGAGACCCAGTACTTC	CAWRRYQETQYF
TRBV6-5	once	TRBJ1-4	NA	TGTGCCAGCAGAGCCCGGTTTCCAACTAATGAAAAACTGTTTTTT	CASRARFPTNEKLFF
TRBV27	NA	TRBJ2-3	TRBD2	TGTGCCAGCAGTCCCGGCGGCGGGGGAAGCACAGATACGCAGTATTTT	CASSPGGGGSTDTQYF
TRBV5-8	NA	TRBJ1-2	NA	TGTGCCAGCAGACCCGTGCCCTATGGCTACACCTTC	CASRPVPYGYTF
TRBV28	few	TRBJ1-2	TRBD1	TGTGCCAGCAGCCTCTATGGACAGGGTATTTCTAACTATGGCTACACCTTC	CASSLYGQGISNYGYTF
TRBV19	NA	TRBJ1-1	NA	TGTGCCAGTAGTATAGGGGGTGCAGTGGAAGCTTTCTTT	CASSIGGAVEAFF
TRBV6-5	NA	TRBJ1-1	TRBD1	TGTGCCAGCAGCTACGGGACAGTGAACACTGAAGCTTTCTTT	CASSYGTVNTEAFF
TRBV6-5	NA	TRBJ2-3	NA	TGTGCCAGCAGGAGACATCCGTTAGATACGCAGTATTTT	CASRRHPLDTQYF
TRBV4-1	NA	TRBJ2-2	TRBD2	TGCGCCAGCAGCCAAGGCCTAGCGGGAGGCTTAGTCACCGGGGAGCTGTTTTTT	CASSQGLAGGLVTGELFF
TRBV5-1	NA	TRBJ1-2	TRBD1	TGCGCCAGCAGACCCGGACAGGTTGACGGCTACACCTTC	CASRPGQVDGYTF
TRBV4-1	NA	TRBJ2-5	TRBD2	TGCGCCAGCAGCCAAGCAGCGGGGCTCCCTAAAGAGACCCAGTACTTC	CASSQAAGLPKETQYF
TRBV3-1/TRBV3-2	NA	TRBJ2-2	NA	TGTGCCAGCAGCCAGGGCCAGTTGGCGAACACCGGGGAGCTGTTTTTT	CASSQGQLANTGELFF
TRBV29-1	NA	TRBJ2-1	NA	TGCAGCGTTGAGGCGGGACAGAATGAGCAGTTCTTC	CSVEAGQNEQFF
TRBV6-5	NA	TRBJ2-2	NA	TGTGCCAGCAGCCCGCAGGTGAACACCGGGGAGCTGTTTTTT	CASSPQVNTGELFF
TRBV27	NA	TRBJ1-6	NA	TGTGCCAGCATGAGGACCGACTGGGGTTCACCCCTCCACTTT	CASMRTDWGSPLHF
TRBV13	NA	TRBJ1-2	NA	TGTGCCAGCAGCTTAATGCTAGGGAACTATGGCTACACCTTC	CASSLMLGNYGYTF
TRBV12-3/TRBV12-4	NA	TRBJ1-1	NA	TGTGCCAGCAGTTCGACAGAGAACACTGAAGCTTTCTTT	CASSSTENTEAFF
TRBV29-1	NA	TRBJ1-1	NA	TGCAGCGCCCCGGGGGACACTGAAGCTTTCTTT	CSAPGDTEAFF
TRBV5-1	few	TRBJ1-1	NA	TGCGCCAGCAGCTTGGGGGTAGGGAGAGGAACTGAAGCTTTCTTT	CASSLGVGRGTEAFF
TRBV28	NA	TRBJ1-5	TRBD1	TGTGCCAGCAGTACCCTCCCCTCGACAGGGTATAGCAATCAGCCCCAGCATTTT	CASSTLPSTGYSNQPQHF
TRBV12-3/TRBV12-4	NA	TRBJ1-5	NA	TGTGCCAGCAGTCCATCCCTGGGCCAGCCCCAGCATTTT	CASSPSLGQPQHF
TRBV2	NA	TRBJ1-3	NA	TGTGCCAGCAGATCCGGACCGAGCTCTGGAAACACCATATATTTT	CASRSGPSSGNTIYF
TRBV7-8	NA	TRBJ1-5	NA	TGTGCCAGCAGCCACAGCAATCAGCCCCAGCATTTT	CASSHSNQPQHF
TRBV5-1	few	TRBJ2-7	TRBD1	TGCGCCAGCAGCCCACAGGGGGCAAACGAGCAGTACTTC	CASSPQGANEQYF